The text below deals with one T cell receptor beta chain. The target antigen is unknown. This specimen comes from a study of cytomegalovirus exposure and HLA in healthy donors. Looking at the study overall: An earlier analysis identified 120 million or so unique TCR beta sequences in 150 million to 200 million T cells. Notes on the study in general: Specificity for CMV antigens was confirmed in vitro for three of the CMV-associated chains. According to reports, the classifier identified cytomegalovirus status with high specificity and sensitivity.

The primer mix had 60 Vbeta and 13 Jbeta primers. TCRdb keeps only in-frame clones here, not all; method: immunoSEQ multiplex PCR. The repertoire holds around 200,000 clones, approximately 86% seen once, with less than 0.35% in the top ten. The CDR3 is 13 residues long. In germline, CDR1 is MDHEN, CDR2 SYDVKM. V was trimmed by 4 bases and J by 4 bases, leaving 9 bases between them. The genes are TRBV28 and TRBJ2-3; D possibly corresponds to TRBD2 (5 bases). The sequenced sample consisted of PBMCs. The sequence came from a woman in her 30s in good health and CMV-seronegative. CDR3: CASSSGGSDTQYF. As DNA, the CDR3 is TGTGCCAGCAGTTCAGGAGGTTCAGATACGCAGTATTTT.